These 21 T cell receptor beta chains came from one sample sequenced in a study of neurological immune-mediated disorders. Each CDR3 protein gets one entry after TCRdb re-called the 5' RACE reads with MiXCR. The profile shows 55,000 to 75,000 distinct CDR3 sequences, 5.2% of them singletons. The sample comprised PBMCs. The receptors were sampled from a woman aged 30 to 39 with multiple sclerosis.

The chain couples TRBV12-3 or TRBV12-4 to TRBJ2-7, with D tentatively TRBD1 (6 bases). The CDR3 has 14 residues. Trimming removed 3 bases at V and 6 bases at J, with 15 bases between. CDR3 sequence (DNA): TGTGCCAGCAGTTTGGCAGGGGCCGCCTCCGAGCAGTACTTC. The encoded protein is CASSLAGAASEQYF.

On this clonotype itself: Because the CDR3 is missing its conserved closing phenylalanine or tryptophan, this is likely a read error. This chain connects TRBV7-9 to TRBJ1-4; no firm D call. V lost 3 bases to trimming and J lost 0 bases, with 2 bases between them. In germline, CDR1 is SEHNR, CDR2 FQNEAQ (reference sequence). The CDR3 runs 13 residues. This chain's CDR3 is CASSFPTNEKLFL. In DNA, the CDR3 is TGTGCCAGCAGCTTCCCAACTAATGAAAAACTGTTTTTA.

This clonotype occurred many times. J is TRBJ1-4 and V is TRBV5-1; D is perhaps TRBD1 (5 bases). The V gene lost 0 bases and the J gene lost 5 bases, with 14 bases spanning the gap. Germline CDR1 SGHRS, CDR2 YFSETQ. CDR3 length: 16 amino acids. The CDR3 DNA reads as TGCGCCAGCAGCTTGGGACAGAAACTCCTGAATGAAAAACTGTTTTTT. It specifies CASSLGQKLLNEKLFF.

There are many counts of this clonotype. The V gene is TRBV20-1, the J gene TRBJ2-5; D is perhaps TRBD1 (6 bases). Trimming took off 2 bases at V and 10 bases at J, with 14 bases between the two ends. Looked up from germline, CDR1 is DFQATT and CDR2 is SNEGSKA (reference sequence). The CDR3 contains 12 residues. The CDR3 loop reads CSARRDKLSQYF. The CDR3 DNA follows: TGCAGTGCTAGAAGGGACAAATTGAGCCAGTACTTC.

Ten or more counts support this clonotype. The chain joins TRBV5-1 to TRBJ1-1, with a weak D call TRBD1 (5 bases). Trimming took off 6 bases at V and 1 base at J, with 19 bases between the two ends. CDR3 size: 16 residues. Germline V gene sequence: CDR1 SGHRS, CDR2 YFSETQ. In DNA, the CDR3 is TGCGCCAGCACAGGGTTGGGGGGTGCCGGGAACACTGAAGCTTTCTTT. Translation gives CASTGLGGAGNTEAFF.

This rearrangement joins TRBV7-9 to TRBJ2-2; the D gene is possibly TRBD2 (6 bases). Trimming removed 2 bases at V and 8 bases at J, with 9 bases between. This CDR3 is 13 amino acids long. The germline V gene encodes CDR1 SEHNR and CDR2 FQNEAQ (reference sequence). The CDR3 reads CASSLKAGGELFF. The CDR3 DNA is TGTGCCAGCAGCTTAAAGGCGGGAGGGGAGCTGTTTTTT. The full variable domain, with the rest looked up from reference TRBV7-9 and TRBJ2-2, is DTGVSQNPRHKITKRGQNVTFRCDPISEHNRLYWYRQTLGQGPEFLTYFQNEAQLEKSRLLSDRFSAERPKGSFSTLEIQRTEQGDSAMYLCASSLKAGGELFFGEGSRLTVL.

In the case of this clonotype: A much larger clone lies a single base off, so this may be a read error. This rearrangement joins TRBV20-1 to TRBJ1-2, with D hard to call. The CDR3 runs to 11 residues. The ends were cut back, 6 bases at V and 8 bases at J, with 13 bases in the middle. Germline lookup yields CDR1 DFQATT and CDR2 SNEGSKA (reference sequence). The CDR3 nucleotides read TGCAGTGCCCACGACATGAACGGCTACACCTTC. It codes for CSAHDMNGYTF.

This clonotype was seen repeatedly, ten times or more. The genes are TRBV5-1 and TRBJ2-1; 10 nucleotides agree with TRBD2. The germline CDR1 and CDR2 sequences are SGHRS and YFSETQ. The V segment lost 2 bases and the J segment 7 bases; nucleotides outside the gene matches: 6. This CDR3 has 15 residues. The CDR3 nucleotides are TGCGCCAGCAGCTTAGGACTAGCGGACCTAAATGAGCAGTTCTTC. This sequence encodes CASSLGLADLNEQFF.

This clonotype has ten or more counts. This sequence joins TRBV20-1 and TRBJ2-7, with no clear D. The CDR3 extends over 14 amino acids. Trimming took off 5 bases at V and 0 bases at J, with 14 bases between the two ends. Germline V gene data show CDR1 as DFQATT and CDR2 as SNEGSKA (reference sequence). For the CDR3, the DNA is TGCAGTGCTCCCGCTTCGGGTTTCTCCTACGAGCAGTACTTC. Protein: CSAPASGFSYEQYF.

This clonotype occurred many times. J is TRBJ2-3 and V is TRBV5-1; D ambiguous. CDR1 is SGHRS and CDR2 is YFSETQ in the germline V gene. Trimming removed 4 bases from V and 0 bases from J, with 6 bases in between. CDR3 length: 13 amino acids. In DNA form, the CDR3 reads TGCGCCAGCAGCGCTACTAGCACAGATACGCAGTATTTT. This translates into CASSATSTDTQYF.

This clonotype appeared many times. The genes are TRBV29-1 and TRBJ1-4; possible D gene TRBD1, 5 bases. Per the germline V gene, CDR1 is SQVTM and CDR2 is ANQGSEA. This CDR3 spans 11 amino acids. V dropped 4 bases and J dropped 5 bases, with 5 bases sitting between them. The CDR3 nucleotides read TGCAGCGTTGGGGGGAATGAAAAACTGTTTTTT. It codes for CSVGGNEKLFF.

This clonotype was seen at least ten times. J is TRBJ1-1 and V is TRBV9, with D perhaps matching TRBD1 (5 bases). V was cut by 0 bases and J by 1 base, with 16 bases left in between. The CDR3 is 17 residues long. The germline V gene has CDR1 SGDLS and CDR2 YYNGEE. Here the CDR3 DNA reads TGTGCCAGCAGCGTAGATCCGAGTGGAAGGGGGAACACTGAAGCTTTCTTT. This codes for CASSVDPSGRGNTEAFF.

Comment on this clonotype: This may be a read error: a much more frequent sequence differs by one nucleotide. As DNA, the CDR3 is TGTGCCAGCAGATTAGGAGATACGCAGTATTTT. Protein product: CASRLGDTQYF. This chain links TRBV5-6 with TRBJ2-3, with no clear D. The CDR3 covers 11 residues. CDR1 is SGHDT and CDR2 is YYEEEE in the germline V gene. V lost 5 bases, J lost 5 bases, and 6 bases lay in between.

This clonotype has ten or more counts. The rearrangement joins TRBV5-1 to TRBJ2-2; D possibly corresponds to TRBD1 (5 bases). V dropped 0 bases and J dropped 7 bases, with 10 bases sitting between them. Germline-derived CDR1 and CDR2 are SGHRS and YFSETQ. This CDR3 is built from 14 residues. In DNA form, the CDR3 reads TGCGCCAGCAGCTTGGAAAGGGGTGACGGGGAGCTGTTTTTT. Translation: CASSLERGDGELFF.

Comment on this clonotype: Sequence at one end of the junction differs from germline and may be a read error. The rearrangement joins TRBV5-1 to TRBJ1-6; D is ambiguous. The CDR3 length is 14 residues. Germline V CDR1 and CDR2: SGHRS, YFSETQ. CDR3 coding DNA: TGCGCCAGCAGCTTGGTAGGGCGACGTTCACCCCTCAACTTT. This translates into CASSLVGRRSPLNF.

This clonotype came up many times. The gene calls are TRBV11-1 and TRBJ2-1; 11 nucleotides match TRBD2. The CDR3 is made up of 18 amino acids. From germline, CDR1 is SGHAT and CDR2 FQDESV (reference sequence). Unmatched junction bases numbered 4, after V lost 0 bases and J lost 0 bases. The CDR3 is CASSLASSGGSSYNEQFF. For the CDR3, the DNA is TGTGCCAGCAGCTTAGCCTCTAGCGGGGGGTCCTCCTACAATGAGCAGTTCTTC.

V is TRBV5-6 and J is TRBJ2-5; D could derive from TRBD1 or TRBD2 (5 bases each). With 2 bases removed from V and 5 bases from J, the gap between germline ends came to 10 bases. Germline CDR1 reads SGHDT; CDR2 reads YYEEEE. The CDR3 has 13 residues. The CDR3 sequence is CASSFGTSETQYF. The DNA of the CDR3 is TGTGCCAGCAGCTTTGGGACGTCCGAGACCCAGTACTTC.

This clonotype occurred many times. The chain has TRBV15 and TRBJ1-2, with a possible D match to TRBD1 (5 bases). The V and J ends lost 1 base and 0 bases respectively, with 12 bases between them. The CDR3 totals 16 residues. Germline CDR1 reads LNHNV; CDR2 reads YYDKDF (reference sequence). In DNA form, the CDR3 reads TGTGCCACCAGCAGAGGTGCGGGGGAAGCTAACTATGGCTACACCTTC. It codes for CATSRGAGEANYGYTF. Looking up the rest from reference TRBV15 and TRBJ1-2 gives the full variable domain: DAMVIQNPRYQVTQFGKPVTLSCSQTLNHNVMYWYQQKSSQAPKLLFHYYDKDFNNEADTPDNFQSRRPNTSFCFLDIRSPGLGDTAMYLCATSRGAGEANYGYTFGSGTRLTVV.

This clonotype was seen only a few times. This rearrangement joins TRBV5-6 to TRBJ1-4; maybe TRBD1 (5 bases). CDR3 size: 17 residues. The V end lost 4 bases, the J end lost 3 bases, and 19 bases lay between the germline ends. CDR1 and CDR2 from the germline V gene are SGHDT and YYEEEE. This CDR3 reads CASSQTMTAGANEKLFF. DNA of the CDR3: TGTGCCAGCAGCCAAACTATGACAGCGGGGGCTAATGAAAAACTGTTTTTT.

This clonotype was seen at least ten times. V is TRBV7-9 and J is TRBJ1-1; 9 bases line up with TRBD1. The J segment lost 0 bases and the V segment lost 5 bases, leaving 7 bases of the junction unmatched. This CDR3 contains 16 residues. Germline CDR1 reads SEHNR; CDR2 reads FQNEAQ (reference sequence). The CDR3 region has the DNA TGTGCCAGCAGCCATGTGGGACAGGGATTGAACACTGAAGCTTTCTTT. This gives the protein CASSHVGQGLNTEAFF.

This chain joins TRBV5-1 and TRBJ2-3, with TRBD2 identical over 11 bases. Germline lookup yields CDR1 SGHRS and CDR2 YFSETQ. V dropped 4 bases and J dropped 11; count of bases not matched to a gene: 12. This CDR3 is built from 15 residues. CDR3 in DNA: TGCGCCAGCAGCCTAAATAGCGGGGGGGGCCGGGGGCAGTATTTT. It specifies CASSLNSGGGRGQYF.